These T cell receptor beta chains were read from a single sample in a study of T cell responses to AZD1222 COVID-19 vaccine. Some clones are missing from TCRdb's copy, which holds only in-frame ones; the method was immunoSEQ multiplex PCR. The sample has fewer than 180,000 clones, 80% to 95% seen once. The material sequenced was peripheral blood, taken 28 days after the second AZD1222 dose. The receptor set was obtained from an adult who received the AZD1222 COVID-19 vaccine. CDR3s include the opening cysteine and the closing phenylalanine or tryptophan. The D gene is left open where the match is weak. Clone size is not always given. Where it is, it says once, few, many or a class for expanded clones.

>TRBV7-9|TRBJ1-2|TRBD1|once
TGTGCCAGCAGCTTAAGGACAGGAGGCCCGAACTATGGCTACACCTTC
CASSLRTGGPNYGYTF
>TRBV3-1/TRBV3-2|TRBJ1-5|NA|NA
TGTGCCAGCAGCAGAGGGACCCTCAATCAGCCCCAGCATTTT
CASSRGTLNQPQHF
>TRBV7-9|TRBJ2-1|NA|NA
TGTGCCAGCAGCTTAGCGGGAGTAATTAATGAGCAGTTCTTC
CASSLAGVINEQFF
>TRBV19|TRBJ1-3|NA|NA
TGTGCCAGTACTGGGACCTACTCTGGAAACACCATATATTTT
CASTGTYSGNTIYF
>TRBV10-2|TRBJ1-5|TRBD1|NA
TGCGCCAGCAGTGATACCGGGACAGGTATTAATCAGCCCCAGCATTTT
CASSDTGTGINQPQHF
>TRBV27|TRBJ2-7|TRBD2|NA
TGTGCCAGCAGGCGGGAGGGCCTCGGCGAGCAGTACTTC
CASRREGLGEQYF
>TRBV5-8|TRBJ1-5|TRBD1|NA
TGTGCCAGCAGCTCGCCGGGACAGAGGACTTATAGCAATCAGCCCCAGCATTTT
CASSSPGQRTYSNQPQHF
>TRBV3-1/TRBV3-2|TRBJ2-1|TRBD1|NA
TGTGCCAGCAGTGAGGGGCCGGGACAGGGGAGAAATGAGCAGTTCTTC
CASSEGPGQGRNEQFF
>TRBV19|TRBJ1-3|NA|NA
TGTGCCAGTAGTAAGGCGGCATTTTGGGACATTAGCTCTGGAAACACCATATATTTT
CASSKAAFWDISSGNTIYF
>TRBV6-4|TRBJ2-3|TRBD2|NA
TGTGCCAGCAGTGCCGGGACTAGCACAGGTACGCAGTATTTT
CASSAGTSTGTQYF
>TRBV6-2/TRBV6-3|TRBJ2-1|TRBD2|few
TGTGCCAGCAGTTCCTCAATCGGACTAGCGGGAGTTGTCTACAATGAGCAGTTCTTC
CASSSSIGLAGVVYNEQFF
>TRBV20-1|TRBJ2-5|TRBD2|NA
TGCAGTGCTAGTAGTTTAGCGGGAGTCCAAGAGACCCAGTACTTC
CSASSLAGVQETQYF
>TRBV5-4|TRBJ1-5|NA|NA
TGTGCCAGCAGCTTGGGGAATCAGCCCCAGCATTTT
CASSLGNQPQHF
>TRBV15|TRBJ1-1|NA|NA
TGTGCCACCAGCAGAGAGCTGCGCAGCACTGAAGCTTTCTTT
CATSRELRSTEAFF
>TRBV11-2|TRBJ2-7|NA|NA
TGTGCCAGCAGCTTATTCGGTAGCGGTATCTACGAGCAGTACTTC
CASSLFGSGIYEQYF
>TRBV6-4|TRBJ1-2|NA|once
TGTGCCAGCAGTGACACGAATACGGGTTATGGCTACACCTTC
CASSDTNTGYGYTF
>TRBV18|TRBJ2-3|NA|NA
TGTGCCAGCTCACCTATGATTGGGCAGGGCACAGATACGCAGTATTTT
CASSPMIGQGTDTQYF
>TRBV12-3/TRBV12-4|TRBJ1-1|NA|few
TGTGCCAGCAGTTTAAGCCGGAACACTGAAGCTTTCTTT
CASSLSRNTEAFF
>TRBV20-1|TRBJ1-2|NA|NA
TGCAGTGCGTTTCAGGGGTATGGCTACACCTTC
CSAFQGYGYTF
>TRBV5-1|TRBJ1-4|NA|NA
TGCGCCAGCAGTACCTCTTCGGTAGATGAAAAACTGTTTTTT
CASSTSSVDEKLFF
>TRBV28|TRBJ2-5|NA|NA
TGTGCCAGCAGTGGGTTCGGTGGTCAGGGGAGGTTCGTCCAAGAGACCCAGTACTTC
CASSGFGGQGRFVQETQYF
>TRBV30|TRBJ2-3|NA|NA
TGTGCCTGGACAGGGCCTAGCACAGATACGCAGTATTTT
CAWTGPSTDTQYF
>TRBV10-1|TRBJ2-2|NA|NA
TGCGCCAGCAGCTTACCTACCGGGGAGCTGTTTTTT
CASSLPTGELFF
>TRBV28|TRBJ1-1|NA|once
TGTGCCAGCAGCCACGGGGAGGGAAACACTGAAGCTTTCTTT
CASSHGEGNTEAFF
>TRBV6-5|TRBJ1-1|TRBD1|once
TGTGCCACCCGACAGGGAGGCACTGAAGCTTTCTTT
CATRQGGTEAFF